This entry lists 27 T cell receptor beta chains sequenced from one sample in a study of graft-versus-host responses after intestinal transplantation. The repertoire was sequenced with immunoSEQ multiplex PCR; TCRdb's copy has only in-frame clones and lacks some. The sample includes about 9,500 clones, more than 75% of them seen just once. Here the sequenced sample was PBMCs, taken about 240 days after intestinal transplant. Every receptor here comes from a human patient who received an intestinal transplant, so some T cells may come from the graft donor.

The chain recombines TRBV9 with TRBJ2-3; tentatively, D is TRBD2 (5 bases). The CDR3 covers 15 residues. V was trimmed by 1 base and J by 0 bases, leaving 9 bases between them. CDR1 and CDR2 from the germline V gene are SGDLS and YYNGEE. Here the CDR3 reads CASSVQDSSTDTQYF. As DNA, the CDR3 is TGTGCCAGCAGCGTACAGGACTCTAGCACAGATACGCAGTATTTT.

This clone appeared a single time. The V call is TRBV10-1, the J call TRBJ2-3; D is perhaps TRBD2 (6 bases). The CDR3 spans 17 residues. Germline V gives CDR1 WNHNN, CDR2 SYGVQD (reference sequence). Trimming took off 4 bases at V and 3 bases at J, with 20 bases between the two ends. CDR3 amino acids: CASSGGPRGSPTDTQYF. The CDR3 DNA reads TGCGCCAGCAGTGGTGGTCCTCGGGGGAGCCCGACAGATACGCAGTATTTT.

The chain joins TRBV5-4 to TRBJ1-1, with D hard to call. Germline V gives CDR1 SGHNT, CDR2 YYREEE (reference sequence). This CDR3 spans 13 amino acids. V lost 3 bases and J 8 bases, leaving 14 bases between the germline ends. The CDR3: CASSSGTIDEAFF. DNA of the CDR3: TGTGCCAGCAGCTCAGGCACGATCGACGAAGCTTTCTTT.

The rearrangement joins TRBV6-6 to TRBJ2-3; TRBD2 aligns across 9 bases. The CDR3 totals 14 residues. CDR1 and CDR2 (germline): MNHNY, SVGAGI (reference sequence). V lost 7 bases, J lost 2 bases, and 4 bases stayed unmatched. The CDR3 DNA follows: TGTGCCAGCACGACTAGCGGATCCACAGATACGCAGTATTTT. It specifies CASTTSGSTDTQYF.

The rearrangement joins TRBV6-4 to TRBJ2-2, with TRBD2 matching 12 bases. Losses at the gene ends were 2 bases for V and 5 bases for J; bases not matched to a gene: 0. The V gene's germline CDR1 is MRHNA and CDR2 SNTAGT. This CDR3 has 15 residues. The CDR3 protein is CASSDGTSGTGELFF. The CDR3 bases are TGTGCCAGCAGTGACGGGACTAGCGGGACCGGGGAGCTGTTTTTT.

This clone has just a few counts. The chain uses TRBV11-1 and TRBJ2-1; 12 nucleotides match TRBD2. Germline loops: CDR1 SGHAT, CDR2 FQDESV (reference sequence). J lost 3 bases, V lost 10 bases, and 10 bases had no gene match. CDR3 size: 16 residues. CDR3 sequence (DNA): TGTGCCACCCTTCCAAGGACTAGCGGGGACTACAATGAGCAGTTCTTC. Translating it yields CATLPRTSGDYNEQFF.

Turning to this clone: The junction departs from the called germline gene at one end, perhaps through a read error. The J gene is TRBJ2-1, the V gene TRBV7-6; the D gene could be TRBD1 or TRBD2 (5 bases each). The germline CDR1 and CDR2 sequences are SGHVS and FNYEAQ. The CDR3 is 15 amino acids. In DNA form, the CDR3 reads TGTGCCGGCAGCGGAGACAGTGGGGCCTACAATGAGCAGTTCTTC. Translated: CAGSGDSGAYNEQFF.

The gene calls are TRBV7-2 and TRBJ2-2; D is possibly TRBD2 (6 bases). V lost 2 bases and J lost 4, with 11 bases in between. Looked up from germline, CDR1 is SGHTA and CDR2 is FQGNSA. This CDR3 comprises 15 residues. CDR3 nucleotides: TGTGCCAGCAGCTTAAGTGGGGGAGGCACCGGGGAGCTGTTTTTT. Its protein product is CASSLSGGGTGELFF.

V and J are TRBV6-5 and TRBJ2-1; D tentatively fits TRBD1 or TRBD2 (6 bases each). This CDR3 is built from 12 residues. From germline, CDR1 is MNHEY and CDR2 SVGAGI. Trimming cost V 8 bases and J 4 bases, with 9 bases left between them. The CDR3 reads CASEGGYNEQFF. The CDR3 DNA sequence: TGTGCCAGCGAGGGGGGTTACAATGAGCAGTTCTTC.

The V gene is TRBV10-3, the J gene TRBJ1-2; D is possibly TRBD1 (6 bases). Per germline, CDR1 ENHRY and CDR2 SYGVKD. This CDR3 spans 15 amino acids. Deletions cut 3 bases from V and 8 bases from J, with 19 bases between. The CDR3 spells CAISDLGQSGLGYTF. DNA of the CDR3: TGTGCCATCAGTGACCTCGGACAGAGTGGGTTGGGCTACACCTTC.

The chain uses TRBV18 and TRBJ1-2, with 7 bases that match TRBD1. The CDR3 has 13 amino acids. Looked up from germline, CDR1 is KGHSH and CDR2 is LQKENI. Germline trimming cut 5 bases from V and 5 bases from J; bases unmatched to any gene: 5. This CDR3 is CASSTQGQYGYTF. In DNA form, the CDR3 reads TGTGCCAGCTCAACACAGGGGCAGTATGGCTACACCTTC.

The chain has TRBV19 and TRBJ2-5; D possibly corresponds to TRBD1 (5 bases). The germline CDR1 and CDR2 sequences are LNHDA and SQIVND (reference sequence). Trimming pared 5 bases from V and 5 bases from J, leaving 21 bases between. This CDR3 is 16 amino acids long. CDR3 protein: CASSQTAGLGGETQYF. The CDR3 region has the DNA TGTGCCAGTAGTCAGACAGCCGGCCTAGGTGGGGAGACCCAGTACTTC.

This chain joins TRBV28 and TRBJ1-1, with 9 positions matching TRBD1. The junction had 2 bases not matched to a gene; V was cut back by 3 bases and J by 0 bases. The CDR3 runs to 15 residues. Germline V lookup: CDR1 MDHEN, CDR2 SYDVKM. DNA for the CDR3: TGTGCCAGCAGTTTGGACAGGGGCATGAACACTGAAGCTTTCTTT. Amino acid sequence: CASSLDRGMNTEAFF.

The chain couples TRBV6-5 to TRBJ1-5; D is unclear. The CDR3 extends over 13 amino acids. Trimming stripped 2 bases from V and 5 bases from J, with 7 bases between. Germline values: CDR1 MNHEY, CDR2 SVGAGI. Here the CDR3 DNA reads TGTGCCAGCAGTTACGGACGGTATCAGCCCCAGCATTTT. This codes for CASSYGRYQPQHF.

The chain combines TRBV28 with TRBJ1-2; TRBD1 might be the D (5 bases). Germline V gives CDR1 MDHEN, CDR2 SYDVKM. The CDR3 totals 15 residues. V gave up 6 bases and J gave up 1 base, with 15 bases separating them. CDR3 sequence reads: CASRTIGANNYGYTF. CDR3 bases: TGTGCCAGCAGGACGATTGGGGCAAATAACTATGGCTACACCTTC.

V and J are TRBV9 and TRBJ2-7; D is undetermined. The CDR3 consists of 14 residues. Trimming shortened V by 2 bases and J by 0 bases, and 9 bases separated the two germline ends. The V gene's germline CDR1 is SGDLS and CDR2 YYNGEE. This chain's CDR3 is CASSVSTISYEQYF. The CDR3 DNA reads as TGTGCCAGCAGCGTCAGTACTATCTCCTACGAGCAGTACTTC.

This clone was recorded a few times. The chain employs TRBV19 and TRBJ2-7; 11 bases agree with TRBD1. This CDR3 is 16 amino acids long. The J segment lost 6 bases and the V segment lost 3 bases, leaving 10 bases of the junction unmatched. Germline CDR1 LNHDA, CDR2 SQIVND (reference sequence). CDR3 DNA: TGTGCCAGTAGTATTTCCGGCGGGACAGGGGGGGGCGAGCAGTACTTC. It yields the protein CASSISGGTGGGEQYF.

The gene calls are TRBV9 and TRBJ2-1; 7 bases fit TRBD2. The J segment lost 3 bases and the V segment lost 0 bases, leaving 9 bases of the junction unmatched. Germline V gene sequence: CDR1 SGDLS, CDR2 YYNGEE. The CDR3 has 17 residues. The CDR3 coding sequence is TGTGCCAGCAGCGTAGCCTCACTAGCGCCAAACTACAATGAGCAGTTCTTC. Protein product: CASSVASLAPNYNEQFF.

DNA of the CDR3: TGTGCCAGCAGTAATGGGACCCCCTATGGCTACACCTTC. Translation gives CASSNGTPYGYTF. V gene TRBV28 combines with J gene TRBJ1-2, with D possibly matching TRBD1 (5 bases). The CDR3 spans 13 residues. V was clipped by 5 bases and J by 4 bases, with 11 bases between them. Looked up from germline, CDR1 is MDHEN and CDR2 is SYDVKM.

V is TRBV18 and J is TRBJ2-5, with D perhaps TRBD1 (6 bases). Trimming removed 4 bases from V and 2 bases from J, with 17 bases in between. The CDR3 has 16 residues. CDR1 KGHSH and CDR2 LQKENI come from the germline V gene. In DNA form, the CDR3 reads TGTGCCAGCTCACTTACGCAAACGGGACAACAAGAGACCCAGTACTTC. Translation gives CASSLTQTGQQETQYF.

The chain employs TRBV19 and TRBJ2-1; D might be TRBD2 (5 bases). This CDR3 is 17 amino acids long. CDR1 is LNHDA, CDR2 SQIVND, per germline (reference sequence). Trimming took off 1 base at V and 9 bases at J, with 22 bases between the two ends. CDR3 sequence: CASSIVYRLAEGGEQFF. The CDR3 coding sequence is TGTGCCAGTAGTATAGTGTACCGCTTGGCCGAGGGTGGTGAGCAGTTCTTC.

The rearrangement links TRBV15 to TRBJ2-7; D tentatively reads TRBD1 or TRBD2 (6 bases each). This CDR3 contains 15 residues. Germline V gene data show CDR1 as LNHNV and CDR2 as YYDKDF (reference sequence). The germline V and J ends were trimmed by 0 bases and 2 bases, with 11 bases remaining between them. In DNA, the CDR3 is TGTGCCACCAGCAGAGATCCGGGGGCCCCCTACGAGCAGTACTTC. It codes for CATSRDPGAPYEQYF. Looking up the rest from reference TRBV15 and TRBJ2-7 gives the full variable domain: DAMVIQNPRYQVTQFGKPVTLSCSQTLNHNVMYWYQQKSSQAPKLLFHYYDKDFNNEADTPDNFQSRRPNTSFCFLDIRSPGLGDTAMYLCATSRDPGAPYEQYFGPGTRLTVT.

The rearrangement joins TRBV6-7 to TRBJ2-7, with 10 bases matching TRBD2. TRBV6-7 is classed as an ORF, of uncertain function. The ends lost 2 bases at V and 4 bases at J; junction bases unmatched: 2. The CDR3 covers 14 residues. CDR3 DNA sequence: TGTGCCAGCAGTTACCTAGCGGGAGAATACGAGCAGTACTTC. It encodes CASSYLAGEYEQYF.

J is TRBJ1-4 and V is TRBV6-1; D call uncertain. CDR1 and CDR2 from the germline V gene are MNHNS and SASEGT. The CDR3 runs 12 residues. V was shortened by 6 bases and J by 8 bases, with 10 bases between the two germline ends. The CDR3 DNA sequence: TGTGCCAGCAGGAGAATAAGAGAAAAACTGTTTTTT. Protein: CASRRIREKLFF.

V and J are TRBV2 and TRBJ2-2, with D possibly TRBD2 on 5 matching bases. The germline CDR1 and CDR2 sequences are SNHLY and FYNNEI. The V end was cut by 6 bases, the J end by 6 bases, with 5 bases between. The CDR3 runs 11 residues. CDR3 in amino acids: CASREAGELFF. CDR3 nucleotides: TGTGCCAGCAGGGAGGCCGGGGAGCTGTTTTTT.

The rearrangement joins TRBV10-1 to TRBJ2-7; D call uncertain. In germline, CDR1 is WNHNN, CDR2 SYGVQD (reference sequence). Trimming stripped 6 bases from V and 0 bases from J, with 12 bases between. CDR3 length equals 14 residues. DNA for the CDR3: TGCGCCAGCAGCCTCAACCGGAGCTCCTACGAGCAGTACTTC. Protein sequence: CASSLNRSSYEQYF.

The CDR3, as DNA: TGTGCCAGCAGCTTACGAGGCGGCTCCTACAATGAGCAGTTCTTC. As protein: CASSLRGGSYNEQFF. V usage is TRBV7-7 and J usage is TRBJ2-1, with D hard to call. The CDR3 covers 15 residues. The V gene lost 2 bases and the J gene lost 0 bases, with 8 bases spanning the gap. Germline CDR1 reads SSHAT; CDR2 reads FNYEAQ (reference sequence).